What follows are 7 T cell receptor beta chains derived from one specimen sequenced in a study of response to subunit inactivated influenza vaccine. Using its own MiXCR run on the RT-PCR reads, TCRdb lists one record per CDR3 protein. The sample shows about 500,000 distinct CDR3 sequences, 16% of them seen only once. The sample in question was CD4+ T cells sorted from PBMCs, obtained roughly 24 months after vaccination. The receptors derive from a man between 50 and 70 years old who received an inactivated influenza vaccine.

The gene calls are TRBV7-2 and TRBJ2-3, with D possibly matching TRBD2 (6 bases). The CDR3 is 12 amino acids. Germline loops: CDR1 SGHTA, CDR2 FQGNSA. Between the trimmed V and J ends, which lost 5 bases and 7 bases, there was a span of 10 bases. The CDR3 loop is CASSGLTNTQYF. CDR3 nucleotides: TGTGCCAGCAGCGGACTAACGAATACGCAGTATTTT.

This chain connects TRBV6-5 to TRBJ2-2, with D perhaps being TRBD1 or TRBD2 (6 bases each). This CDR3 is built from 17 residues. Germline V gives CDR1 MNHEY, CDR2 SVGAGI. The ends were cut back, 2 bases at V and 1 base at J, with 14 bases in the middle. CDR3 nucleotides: TGTGCCAGCAGTTACCATGGTGGGGGGCGGAACACCGGGGAGCTGTTTTTT. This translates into CASSYHGGGRNTGELFF.

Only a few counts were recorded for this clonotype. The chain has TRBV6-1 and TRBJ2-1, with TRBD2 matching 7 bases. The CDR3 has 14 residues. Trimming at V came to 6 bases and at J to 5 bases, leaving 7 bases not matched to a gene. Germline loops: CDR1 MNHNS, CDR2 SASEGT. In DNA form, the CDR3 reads TGTGCCAGCAGGTCCCGGCTAGCGGACAATGAGCAGTTCTTC. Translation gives CASRSRLADNEQFF.

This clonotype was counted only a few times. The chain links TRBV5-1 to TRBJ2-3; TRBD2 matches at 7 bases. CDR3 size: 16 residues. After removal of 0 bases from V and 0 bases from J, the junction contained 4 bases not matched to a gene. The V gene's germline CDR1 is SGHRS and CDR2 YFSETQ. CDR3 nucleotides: TGCGCCAGCAGCTTGGGCGGGAGTGGGAGCACAGATACGCAGTATTTT. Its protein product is CASSLGGSGSTDTQYF.

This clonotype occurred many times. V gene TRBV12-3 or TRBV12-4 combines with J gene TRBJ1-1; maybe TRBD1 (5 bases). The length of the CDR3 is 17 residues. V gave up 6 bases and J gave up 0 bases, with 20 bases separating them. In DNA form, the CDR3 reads TGTGCCAGCAGCCAGACAGTTCGGAAGTATCTGAACACTGAAGCTTTCTTT. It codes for CASSQTVRKYLNTEAFF.

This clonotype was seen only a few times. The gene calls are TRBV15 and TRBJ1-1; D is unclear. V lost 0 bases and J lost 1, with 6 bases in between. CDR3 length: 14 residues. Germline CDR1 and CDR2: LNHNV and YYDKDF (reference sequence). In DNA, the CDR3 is TGTGCCACCAGCAGAGATCCAGCGAACACTGAAGCTTTCTTT. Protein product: CATSRDPANTEAFF.

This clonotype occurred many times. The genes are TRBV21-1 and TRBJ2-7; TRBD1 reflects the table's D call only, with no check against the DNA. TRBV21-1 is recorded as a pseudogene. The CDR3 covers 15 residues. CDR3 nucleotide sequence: TGTGCCAGCAGCACCCCCGGGACAGGGGATGGCGAGCAGTACTTC. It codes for CASSTPGTGDGEQYF.